Below, 30 T cell receptor beta chains from the same sample are listed, as sequenced in a study of blood T cell repertoires in COVID-19. Produced via immunoSEQ multiplex PCR; TCRdb's table is partial and in-frame only. The sample shows around 160,000 clones, approximately 92% of them seen only once. The sequencing sample was made of peripheral blood. The receptors shown here come from a young man with COVID-19, enrolled during active disease.

The V call is TRBV30, the J call TRBJ1-2; tentatively, D is TRBD1 (5 bases). CDR1 and CDR2 from the germline V gene are GTSNPN and SVGIG (reference sequence). The V and J ends lost 3 bases and 2 bases respectively, with 10 bases between them. The CDR3 is 13 residues long. The CDR3: CAWRLTGNYGYTF. The CDR3 coding sequence is TGTGCCTGGAGGTTAACAGGAAACTATGGCTACACCTTC.

This clone is a singleton in its sample. J is TRBJ2-7 and V is TRBV5-6; the D gene is possibly TRBD1 (7 bases). CDR1 SGHDT and CDR2 YYEEEE come from the germline V gene. The CDR3 has 16 residues. Between the trimmed V and J ends, which lost 2 bases and 3 bases, there was a span of 18 bases. The CDR3 nucleotides are TGTGCCAGCAGCTTTATGTCGGCAGGGGGGAACTACGAGCAGTACTTC. This translates into CASSFMSAGGNYEQYF.

The chain combines TRBV11-2 with TRBJ2-4; possibly TRBD2 for D (5 bases). Trimming stripped 0 bases from V and 8 bases from J, with 11 bases between. CDR1 SGHAT and CDR2 FQNNGV come from the germline V gene. The CDR3 covers 14 residues. Here the CDR3 reads CASSLDLGVDIQYF. The CDR3 bases are TGTGCCAGCAGCTTAGATCTCGGGGTTGACATTCAGTACTTC.

The rearrangement uses TRBV9 and TRBJ2-1; 13 positions match TRBD2. V shed 2 bases, J shed 5 bases, and the junction held 4 bases outside the gene matches. This CDR3 region has 16 residues. Germline V gene lookup returns CDR1 SGDLS and CDR2 YYNGEE. Here the CDR3 DNA reads TGTGCCAGCAGCGTCAGACTAGCGGGAGGAAACAATGAGCAGTTCTTC. It specifies CASSVRLAGGNNEQFF. The full variable domain, with the rest looked up from reference TRBV9 and TRBJ2-1, is DSGVTQTPKHLITATGQRVTLRCSPRSGDLSVYWYQQSLDQGLQFLIQYYNGEERAKGNILERFSAQQFPDLHSELNLSSLELGDSALYFCASSVRLAGGNNEQFFGPGTRLTVL.

V gene TRBV29-1 combines with J gene TRBJ2-5, with a tentative D call TRBD2 (5 bases). CDR3 length: 14 residues. The germline V gene encodes CDR1 SQVTM and CDR2 ANQGSEA. The ends were cut back, 0 bases at V and 5 bases at J, with 13 bases in the middle. CDR3 sequence reads: CSVEEPGMRETQYF. In DNA, the CDR3 is TGCAGCGTTGAAGAACCGGGGATGAGGGAGACCCAGTACTTC.

The chain is built from TRBV6-1 and TRBJ1-3, with a weak D call TRBD1 (6 bases). Germline loops: CDR1 MNHNS, CDR2 SASEGT. V shed 0 bases and J shed 7 bases, with 16 bases lying between them. The CDR3 sequence is 16 residues long. CDR3 sequence reads: CASSEAYRALGNTIYF. CDR3 DNA sequence: TGTGCCAGCAGTGAAGCCTACAGGGCCCTGGGGAACACCATATATTTT.

CDR3 DNA: TGTGCCAGCAGCTTTGACAGTTACTATGGCTACACCTTC. Protein sequence: CASSFDSYYGYTF. The chain links TRBV7-2 to TRBJ1-2; D might be TRBD1 (5 bases). V was shortened by 3 bases and J by 3 bases, with 8 bases between the two germline ends. Germline V gene sequence: CDR1 SGHTA, CDR2 FQGNSA. This CDR3 spans 13 amino acids.

The V call is TRBV19, the J call TRBJ2-2; 10 bases are a match to TRBD1. Trimming cost V 5 bases and J 7 bases; bases outside gene matches: 13. Germline V gene sequence: CDR1 LNHDA, CDR2 SQIVND (reference sequence). CDR3 length equals 17 residues. The CDR3: CASSVRTGGTRVGELFF. CDR3 DNA sequence: TGTGCCAGTAGTGTCCGGACAGGGGGTACTAGGGTCGGGGAGCTGTTTTTT. Combining the CDR3 with reference TRBV19 and TRBJ2-2 gives the whole variable domain DGGITQSPKYLFRKEGQNVTLSCEQNLNHDAMYWYRQDPGQGLRLIYYSQIVNDFQKGDIAEGYSVSREKKESFPLTVTSAQKNPTAFYLCASSVRTGGTRVGELFFGEGSRLTVL.

J is TRBJ1-2 and V is TRBV2, with unresolved D. Trimming stripped 4 bases from V and 10 bases from J, with 7 bases between. The CDR3 totals 10 residues. The germline V gene encodes CDR1 SNHLY and CDR2 FYNNEI. In DNA form, the CDR3 reads TGTGCCAGCAGTGTTGGCTTCTACACCTTC. Amino acid sequence: CASSVGFYTF.

The chain has TRBV5-6 and TRBJ2-5, with TRBD2 as a possible D gene (6 bases). Germline values: CDR1 SGHDT, CDR2 YYEEEE. Trimming left V 0 bases short and J 5 bases short, with 14 bases between. This CDR3 is built from 15 residues. CDR3 amino acids: CASSLGLRRGETQYF. CDR3 sequence (DNA): TGTGCCAGCAGCTTGGGTCTGCGCCGGGGGGAGACCCAGTACTTC.

The chain couples TRBV2 to TRBJ1-4, with 7 bases fitting TRBD1. The length of the CDR3 is 14 residues. CDR1 and CDR2 (germline): SNHLY, FYNNEI. After removal of 2 bases from V and 7 bases from J, the junction contained 4 bases not matched to a gene. The CDR3 DNA reads TGTGCCAGCAGTGAAAGGCAGGGGGGTGAAAAACTGTTTTTT. As protein: CASSERQGGEKLFF.

The CDR3: CASSSSNSYTEAFF. The CDR3, as DNA: TGTGCCAGCAGTTCCTCAAACAGTTACACTGAAGCTTTCTTT. The chain recombines TRBV5-5 with TRBJ1-1; no reliable D call. Germline CDR1 and CDR2: SGHKS and YYEKEE (reference sequence). The CDR3 length is 14 residues. V lost 5 bases, J lost 3 bases, and 14 bases lay in between.

The chain employs TRBV28 and TRBJ1-5, with D tentatively TRBD1 (5 bases). The V gene lost 5 bases and the J gene lost 7 bases, with 15 bases spanning the gap. The CDR3 totals 14 residues. Germline V gene sequence: CDR1 MDHEN, CDR2 SYDVKM. CDR3 DNA: TGTGCCAGCAGTCGCGGGACCGAGGAGCAGCCCCAGCATTTT. It translates to CASSRGTEEQPQHF.

This sequence joins TRBV2 and TRBJ2-7; TRBD1 matches 7 bases. The junction had 5 bases not matched to a gene; V was cut back by 11 bases and J by 4 bases. Germline V gives CDR1 SNHLY, CDR2 FYNNEI. There are 11 residues in the CDR3. This chain's CDR3 is CAGGQFYEQYF. The CDR3 DNA follows: TGTGCCGGGGGACAGTTTTACGAGCAGTACTTC.

The genes are TRBV4-2 and TRBJ2-1, with TRBD2 matching 7 bases. The CDR3 loop spans 16 amino acids. The junction had 5 bases not matched to a gene; V was cut back by 1 base and J by 2 bases. Germline lookup yields CDR1 LGHNA and CDR2 YNFKEQ. Here the CDR3 DNA reads TGTGCCAGCAGCCAAGCGGCGGGAGCCCCCTACAATGAGCAGTTCTTC. This encodes CASSQAAGAPYNEQFF.

The chain couples TRBV15 to TRBJ1-2, with D unclear. The V gene's germline CDR1 is LNHNV and CDR2 YYDKDF (reference sequence). The CDR3 spans 14 residues. The V end was cut by 0 bases, the J end by 5 bases, with 10 bases between. CDR3 nucleotides: TGTGCCACCAGCAGAGATCTAACGCTTTATGGCTACACCTTC. Translation: CATSRDLTLYGYTF.

This chain joins TRBV29-1 and TRBJ2-7; TRBD1 matches 8 bases. The CDR3 is 11 amino acids. V trimming: 8 bases; J trimming: 5 bases; junction bases outside the gene matches: 5. CDR1 and CDR2 (germline): SQVTM, ANQGSEA. CDR3 sequence: CSTTGGNEQYF. The CDR3 DNA sequence: TGCAGCACCACAGGGGGGAACGAGCAGTACTTC.

The gene calls are TRBV11-2 and TRBJ2-3; a weak D match, TRBD2 (5 bases). The V gene lost 0 bases and the J gene lost 5 bases, with 9 bases spanning the gap. This CDR3 has 14 amino acids. The germline V gene encodes CDR1 SGHAT and CDR2 FQNNGV. As DNA, the CDR3 is TGTGCCAGCAGCTTAGACGGGATAGGAGATACGCAGTATTTT. Encoded protein: CASSLDGIGDTQYF.

The chain combines TRBV14 with TRBJ2-7, with a weak D call TRBD1 (5 bases). V was shortened by 3 bases and J by 0 bases, with 6 bases between the two germline ends. The CDR3 contains 13 residues. Looked up from germline, CDR1 is SGHDN and CDR2 is FVKESK. This CDR3 reads CASSHDSSYEQYF. The CDR3 DNA reads TGTGCCAGCAGCCACGACAGCTCCTACGAGCAGTACTTC.

This chain uses TRBV28 with TRBJ2-3; D possibly corresponds to TRBD1 (6 bases). This CDR3 has 13 residues. The germline V and J ends were trimmed by 7 bases and 4 bases, with 12 bases remaining between them. Germline V gene lookup returns CDR1 MDHEN and CDR2 SYDVKM. The CDR3 loop reads CASTSPGADTQYF. In DNA, the CDR3 is TGTGCCAGCACCTCCCCAGGGGCAGATACGCAGTATTTT.

This clone appeared once. The rearrangement links TRBV12-3 or TRBV12-4 to TRBJ1-2; 8 bases are a match to TRBD1. The length of the CDR3 is 13 residues. Trimming took 4 bases from V and 8 from J; bases not matched to a gene: 6. The CDR3 protein is CASSYQGALGYTF. As DNA, the CDR3 is TGTGCCAGCAGTTATCAGGGGGCCCTGGGCTACACCTTC.

V is TRBV7-2 and J is TRBJ1-5; D unclear. The V gene's germline CDR1 is SGHTA and CDR2 FQGNSA. The CDR3 contains 16 residues. Trimming removed 1 base from V and 5 bases from J, with 15 bases in between. CDR3 in amino acids: CASSLGPPIGDQPQHF. The CDR3 coding sequence is TGTGCCAGCAGCTTAGGTCCACCGATCGGGGATCAGCCCCAGCATTTT.

J is TRBJ2-7 and V is TRBV18, with TRBD1 matching 9 bases. V gave up 3 bases and J gave up 6 bases; unmatched junction bases: 6. Looked up from germline, CDR1 is KGHSH and CDR2 is LQKENI. The CDR3 loop spans 14 amino acids. DNA for the CDR3: TGTGCCAGCTCACCGGGACAGGGAGACGCCGAGCAGTACTTC. Translated, it gives CASSPGQGDAEQYF.

This rearrangement joins TRBV13 to TRBJ2-1; no firm D call. V shed 6 bases and J shed 0 bases, with 9 bases lying between them. The V gene's germline CDR1 is PRHDT and CDR2 FYEKMQ (reference sequence). This CDR3 is built from 14 residues. Here the CDR3 DNA reads TGTGCCAGCAGTCATCGGAGCTCCTACAATGAGCAGTTCTTC. Translation: CASSHRSSYNEQFF.

This sequence joins TRBV27 and TRBJ2-7; a possible D gene is TRBD1 (5 bases). The CDR3 has 14 amino acids. Trimming shortened V by 5 bases and J by 2 bases, and 13 bases separated the two germline ends. Per the germline V gene, CDR1 is MNHEY and CDR2 is SMNVEV (reference sequence). The CDR3 DNA reads as TGTGCCAGCAGTCGGACACCCTCAGCCTACGAGCAGTACTTC. It yields the protein CASSRTPSAYEQYF.

This clone has just one count. J is TRBJ2-5 and V is TRBV7-2, with 13 bases lining up with TRBD2. This CDR3 spans 19 amino acids. V was clipped by 5 bases and J by 0 bases; unmatched bases: 12. The germline V gene encodes CDR1 SGHTA and CDR2 FQGNSA. DNA of the CDR3: TGTGCCAGCAGCCCCTATGGGACTAGCGGGACAAGGTACCAAGAGACCCAGTACTTC. This gives the protein CASSPYGTSGTRYQETQYF.

This clone was seen just once. The rearrangement links TRBV28 to TRBJ2-7, with TRBD2 matching 11 bases. This CDR3 has 15 residues. CDR1 and CDR2 from the germline V gene are MDHEN and SYDVKM. With V trimmed by 6 bases and J by 6 bases, 10 bases remained unmatched. CDR3 DNA: TGTGCCAGCAGCCCCAGACTAGCGGGGCGAGGCGAGCAGTACTTC. Translation: CASSPRLAGRGEQYF.

This chain joins TRBV7-2 and TRBJ2-7; D perhaps matches TRBD2 (5 bases). There are 12 residues in the CDR3. From germline, CDR1 is SGHTA and CDR2 FQGNSA. V was clipped by 5 bases and J by 6 bases, with 11 bases between them. The CDR3 reads CASSGGVSEQYF. The CDR3 coding sequence is TGTGCCAGCAGCGGAGGCGTCTCCGAGCAGTACTTC.

The count of this clone is one. The chain couples TRBV28 to TRBJ1-1; 7 bases map to TRBD1. The CDR3 sequence is 14 residues long. The ends lost 5 bases at V and 4 bases at J; junction bases unmatched: 7. CDR1 MDHEN and CDR2 SYDVKM come from the germline V gene. This CDR3 reads CASSDRARSTEAFF. DNA of the CDR3: TGTGCCAGCAGTGACAGGGCCAGGAGCACTGAAGCTTTCTTT.

The CDR3 sequence is CASSLDVARTYNEQFF. The CDR3 region has the DNA TGTGCCAGCAGCTTAGATGTGGCCAGAACCTACAATGAGCAGTTCTTC. V usage is TRBV11-3 and J usage is TRBJ2-1; D is ambiguous. The CDR3 has 16 residues. The V gene lost 0 bases and the J gene lost 2 bases, with 11 bases spanning the gap. Germline V gene data show CDR1 as SGHNT and CDR2 as YENEEA.